This TCR beta chain was documented in a study of T cells in localized non-small cell lung cancer. As to this clone: Its matching antigen is unknown.

Libraries were prepared by immunoSEQ multiplex PCR; TCRdb keeps only in-frame clonotypes and omits some of them. The table shows about 2,900 clones, with approximately 34% occurring only once. Study outcomes and limitations: Sequencing was restricted to one tumor region; therefore, heterogeneity remains possible.

V gave up 0 bases and J gave up 6 bases; unmatched junction bases: 6. The germline V gene encodes CDR1 SGHNT and CDR2 YENEEA. The CDR3 sequence is 15 residues long. Specimen: lung tumor tissue, collected before any cancer treatment. The TCR was taken from a male donor older than 55 with stage I squamous cell lung carcinoma. The chain recombines TRBV11-3 with TRBJ1-1; 8 bases match TRBD1. CDR3 residues: CASSLEGTGFPEAFF. The CDR3 coding sequence is TGTGCCAGCAGCTTAGAGGGGACAGGTTTCCCTGAAGCTTTCTTT.